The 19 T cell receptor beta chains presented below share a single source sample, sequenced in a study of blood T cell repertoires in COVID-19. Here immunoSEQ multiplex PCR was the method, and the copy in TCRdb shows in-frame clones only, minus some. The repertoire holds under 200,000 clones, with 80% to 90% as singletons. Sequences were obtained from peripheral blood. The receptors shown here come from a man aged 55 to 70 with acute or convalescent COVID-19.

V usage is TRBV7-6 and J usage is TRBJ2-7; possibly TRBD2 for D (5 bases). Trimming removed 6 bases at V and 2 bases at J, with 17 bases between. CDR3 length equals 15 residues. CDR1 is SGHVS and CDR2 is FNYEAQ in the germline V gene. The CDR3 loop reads CASSLSFSATYEQYF. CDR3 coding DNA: TGTGCCAGCAGTCTCTCGTTTAGCGCTACCTACGAGCAGTACTTC.

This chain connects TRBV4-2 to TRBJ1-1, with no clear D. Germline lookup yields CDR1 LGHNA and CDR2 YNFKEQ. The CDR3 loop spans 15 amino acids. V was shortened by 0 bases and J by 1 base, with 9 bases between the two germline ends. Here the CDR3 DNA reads TGTGCCAGCAGCCAAGAGCGGCATCGGAACACTGAAGCTTTCTTT. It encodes CASSQERHRNTEAFF.

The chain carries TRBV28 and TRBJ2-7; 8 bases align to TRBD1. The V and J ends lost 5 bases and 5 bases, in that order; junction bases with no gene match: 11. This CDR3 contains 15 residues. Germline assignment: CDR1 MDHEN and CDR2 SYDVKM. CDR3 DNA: TGTGCCAGCAGTGACGGGACAGGTGAATTCCACGAGCAGTACTTC. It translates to CASSDGTGEFHEQYF.

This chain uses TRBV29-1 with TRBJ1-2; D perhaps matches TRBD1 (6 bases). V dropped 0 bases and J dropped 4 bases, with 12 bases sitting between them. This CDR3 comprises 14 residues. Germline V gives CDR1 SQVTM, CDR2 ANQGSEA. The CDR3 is CSVEDQGLGYGYTF. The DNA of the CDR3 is TGCAGCGTTGAAGACCAGGGGCTAGGCTATGGCTACACCTTC.

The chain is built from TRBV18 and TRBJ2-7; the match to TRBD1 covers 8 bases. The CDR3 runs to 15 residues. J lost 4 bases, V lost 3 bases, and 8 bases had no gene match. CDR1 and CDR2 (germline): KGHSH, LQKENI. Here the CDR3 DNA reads TGTGCCAGCTCACCGGGCGGACAGGGTTGGTACGAGCAGTACTTC. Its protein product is CASSPGGQGWYEQYF.

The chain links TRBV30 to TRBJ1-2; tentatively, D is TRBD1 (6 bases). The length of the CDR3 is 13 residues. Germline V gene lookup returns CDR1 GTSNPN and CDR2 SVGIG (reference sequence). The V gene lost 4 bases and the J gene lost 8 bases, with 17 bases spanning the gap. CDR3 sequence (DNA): TGTGCCTGGACGACGGGCAGGGGATACGGCTACACCTTC. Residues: CAWTTGRGYGYTF. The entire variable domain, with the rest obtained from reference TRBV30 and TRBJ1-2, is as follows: SQTIHQWPATLVQPVGSPLSLECTVEGTSNPNLYWYRQAAGRGLQLLFYSVGIGQISSEVPQNLSASRPQDRQFILSSKKLLLSDSGFYLCAWTTGRGYGYTFGSGTRLTVV.

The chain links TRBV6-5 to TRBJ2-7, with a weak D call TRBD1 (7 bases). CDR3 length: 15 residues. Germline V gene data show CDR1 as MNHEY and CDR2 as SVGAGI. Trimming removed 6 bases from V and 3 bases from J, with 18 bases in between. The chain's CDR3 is CASREGQMEFYEQYF. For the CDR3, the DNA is TGTGCCAGCAGGGAGGGACAGATGGAATTCTACGAGCAGTACTTC.

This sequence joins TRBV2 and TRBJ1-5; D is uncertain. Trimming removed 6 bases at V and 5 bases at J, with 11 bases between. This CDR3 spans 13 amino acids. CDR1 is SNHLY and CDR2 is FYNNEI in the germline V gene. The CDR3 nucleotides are TGTGCCAGCAGGGCCGACAATTATCAGCCCCAGCATTTT. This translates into CASRADNYQPQHF.

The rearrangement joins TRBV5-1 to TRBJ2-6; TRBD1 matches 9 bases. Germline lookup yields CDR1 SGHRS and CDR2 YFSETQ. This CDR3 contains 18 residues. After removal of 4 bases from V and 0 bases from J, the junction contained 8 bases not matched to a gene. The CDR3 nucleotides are TGCGCCAGCAGCCTAAATACGGGACAGGGCTCTGGGGCCAACGTCCTGACTTTC. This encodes CASSLNTGQGSGANVLTF.

The DNA for the CDR3 is TGTGCCAGCAGCCAAGAACAGGGCACAGATACGCAGTATTTT. It encodes CASSQEQGTDTQYF. This chain connects TRBV4-2 to TRBJ2-3, with a tentative D call TRBD1 (5 bases). Germline V gives CDR1 LGHNA, CDR2 YNFKEQ. V was trimmed by 0 bases and J by 1 base, leaving 5 bases between them. The CDR3 has 14 amino acids.

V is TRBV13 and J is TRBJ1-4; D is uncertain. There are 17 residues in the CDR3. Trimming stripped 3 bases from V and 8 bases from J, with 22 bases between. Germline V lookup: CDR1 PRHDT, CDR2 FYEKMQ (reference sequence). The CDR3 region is CASSFGTDIRSIEKLFF. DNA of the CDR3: TGTGCCAGCAGCTTTGGAACCGACATTAGGTCAATAGAAAAACTGTTTTTT. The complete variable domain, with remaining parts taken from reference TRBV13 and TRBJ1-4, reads AAGVIQSPRHLIKEKRETATLKCYPIPRHDTVYWYQQGPGQDPQFLISFYEKMQSDKGSIPDRFSAQQFSDYHSELNMSSLELGDSALYFCASSFGTDIRSIEKLFFGSGTQLSVL.

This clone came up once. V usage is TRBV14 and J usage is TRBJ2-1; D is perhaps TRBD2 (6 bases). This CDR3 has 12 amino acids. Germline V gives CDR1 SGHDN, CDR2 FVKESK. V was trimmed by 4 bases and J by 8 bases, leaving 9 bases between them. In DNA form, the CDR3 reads TGTGCCAGCAGCCCGACTAGACATGAGCAGTTCTTC. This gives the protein CASSPTRHEQFF.

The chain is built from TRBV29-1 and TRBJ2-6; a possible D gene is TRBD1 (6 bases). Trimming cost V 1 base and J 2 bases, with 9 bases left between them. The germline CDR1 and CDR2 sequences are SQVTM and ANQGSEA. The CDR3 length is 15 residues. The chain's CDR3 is CSVEGEGAGANVLTF. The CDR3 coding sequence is TGCAGCGTTGAAGGAGAGGGGGCTGGGGCCAACGTCCTGACTTTC.

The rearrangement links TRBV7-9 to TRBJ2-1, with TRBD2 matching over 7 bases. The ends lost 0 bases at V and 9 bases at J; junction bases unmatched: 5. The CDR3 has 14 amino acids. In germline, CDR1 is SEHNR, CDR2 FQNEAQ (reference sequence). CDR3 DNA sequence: TGTGCCAGCAGCTTAGCGGGAGGGCCTCCTGAGCAGTTCTTC. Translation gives CASSLAGGPPEQFF.

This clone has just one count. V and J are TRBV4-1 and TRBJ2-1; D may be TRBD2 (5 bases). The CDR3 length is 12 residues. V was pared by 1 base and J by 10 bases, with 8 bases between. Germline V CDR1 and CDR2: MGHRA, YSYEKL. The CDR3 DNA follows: TGCGCCAGCAGCCAAGCTAGCCGAGAGCAGTTCTTC. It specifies CASSQASREQFF.

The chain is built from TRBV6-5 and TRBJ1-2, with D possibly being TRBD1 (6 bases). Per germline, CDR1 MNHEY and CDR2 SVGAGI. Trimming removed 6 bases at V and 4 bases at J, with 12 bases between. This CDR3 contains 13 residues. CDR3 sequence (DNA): TGTGCCAGCAGAACGGGACAATCCTATGGCTACACCTTC. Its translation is CASRTGQSYGYTF.

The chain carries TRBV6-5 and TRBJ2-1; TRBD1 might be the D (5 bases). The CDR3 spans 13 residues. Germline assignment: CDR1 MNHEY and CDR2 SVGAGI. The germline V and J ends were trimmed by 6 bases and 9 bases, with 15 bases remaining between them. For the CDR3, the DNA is TGTGCCAGCAGGTTGGGGCGGCCCGGTGAGCAGTTCTTC. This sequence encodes CASRLGRPGEQFF.

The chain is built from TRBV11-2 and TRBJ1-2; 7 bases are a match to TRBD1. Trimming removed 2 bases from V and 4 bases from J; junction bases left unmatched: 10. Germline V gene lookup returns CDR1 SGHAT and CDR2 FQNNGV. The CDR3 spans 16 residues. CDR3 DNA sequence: TGTGCCAGCAGCTTACAGGGGGTTAATAGTGTCTATGGCTACACCTTC. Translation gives CASSLQGVNSVYGYTF.

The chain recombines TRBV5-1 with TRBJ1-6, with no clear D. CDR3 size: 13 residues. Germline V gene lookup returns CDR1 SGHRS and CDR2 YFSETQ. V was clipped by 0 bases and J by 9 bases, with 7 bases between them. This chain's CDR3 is CASSLVSGSPLHF. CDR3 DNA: TGCGCCAGCAGCTTGGTTTCGGGTTCACCCCTCCACTTT.